This is a list of T cell receptor beta chains from one sample in a study of early T cells in non-severe SARS-CoV-2 infection. TCRdb independently ran MiXCR on the 5' RACE reads; one entry per CDR3 protein. The data show over 25,000 distinct CDR3 sequences, 5.7% seen once. Sequencing was carried out using whole blood. Receptors were obtained from an adult who was a healthcare worker with PCR-confirmed SARS-CoV-2 infection or an uninfected control (not recorded which). Both conserved end residues are part of each CDR3. A D gene is named only where the DNA matches it firmly. Rows may omit the clone size; those that give it use once, few, many or a size class.

few	TRBV6-2/TRBV6-3	-	TRBJ2-5	TGTGCCAGCAGTTCCCTCGGACATACCGTGGGCGAGACCCAGTACTTC	CASSSLGHTVGETQYF
many	TRBV29-1	TRBD2	TRBJ2-3	TGCAGCGTCCACCCTGGACTAGCGAGGACAGATACGCAGTATTTT	CSVHPGLARTDTQYF
many	TRBV4-2	TRBD2	TRBJ2-3	TGTGCCAGCAGCCAAGCTAGCGGGATCACCACAGATACGCAGTATTTT	CASSQASGITTDTQYF
many	TRBV7-8	-	TRBJ2-2	TGTGCCAGCAGCCCACGTTTGGTGGGGAACACCGGGGAGCTGTTTTTT	CASSPRLVGNTGELFF
few	TRBV28	-	TRBJ2-5	TGTGCCAGCAGTCCCGGCGGCGGGGGCAGGGAGACCCAGTACTTC	CASSPGGGGRETQYF
-	TRBV27	-	TRBJ2-7	TGTGCCAGCAGCCCTTCACTCAGCCCTCAGTACGAGCAGTACTTC	CASSPSLSPQYEQYF
many	TRBV5-5	-	TRBJ1-2	TGTGCCAGCAGCTTCGGACAGAGTAACTATGGCTACACCTTC	CASSFGQSNYGYTF
few	TRBV4-1	TRBD2	TRBJ2-1	TGCGCCAGCAGCCAAGTTCTAGCGGGGGAAGACAATGAGCAGTTCTTC	CASSQVLAGEDNEQFF
many	TRBV12-3/TRBV12-4	-	TRBJ2-4	TGTGCCAGCAGTTCCGCTAGAGTGGCAGGGATCTCCAAAAACATTCAGTACTTC	CASSSARVAGISKNIQYF
once	TRBV7-9	-	TRBJ2-2	TGTGCCAGCAGCTTCTTTACAGCCGCCGGGGAGCTGTTTTTT	CASSFFTAAGELFF
many	TRBV30	-	TRBJ1-2	TGTGCCTGGAGTGGTGAACGGGACACGGTTAACTATGGCTACACCTTC	CAWSGERDTVNYGYTF